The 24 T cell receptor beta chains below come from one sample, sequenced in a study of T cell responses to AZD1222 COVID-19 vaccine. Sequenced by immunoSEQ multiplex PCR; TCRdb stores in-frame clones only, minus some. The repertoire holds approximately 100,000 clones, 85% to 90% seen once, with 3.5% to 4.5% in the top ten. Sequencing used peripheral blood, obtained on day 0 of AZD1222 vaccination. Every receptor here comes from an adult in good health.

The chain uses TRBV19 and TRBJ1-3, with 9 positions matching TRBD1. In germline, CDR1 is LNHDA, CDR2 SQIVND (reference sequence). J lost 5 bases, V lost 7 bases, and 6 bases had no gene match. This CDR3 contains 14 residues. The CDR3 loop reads CASNTGQGRNTIYF. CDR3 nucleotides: TGTGCCAGTAACACCGGACAGGGGCGAAACACCATATATTTT.

The CDR3 DNA reads as TGCGCCAGCAGCTATGTGGGGGATACGCAGTATTTT. It codes for CASSYVGDTQYF. This chain links TRBV5-1 with TRBJ2-3; D ambiguous. There are 12 residues in the CDR3. V gave up 3 bases and J gave up 6 bases, with 8 bases separating them. The germline CDR1 and CDR2 sequences are SGHRS and YFSETQ.

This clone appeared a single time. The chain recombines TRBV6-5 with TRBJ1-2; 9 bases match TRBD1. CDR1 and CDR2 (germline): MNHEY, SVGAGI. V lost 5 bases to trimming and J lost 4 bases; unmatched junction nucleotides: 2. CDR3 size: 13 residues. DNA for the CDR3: TGTGCCAGCAGTCAGGACAGGGGCTATGGCTACACCTTC. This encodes CASSQDRGYGYTF.

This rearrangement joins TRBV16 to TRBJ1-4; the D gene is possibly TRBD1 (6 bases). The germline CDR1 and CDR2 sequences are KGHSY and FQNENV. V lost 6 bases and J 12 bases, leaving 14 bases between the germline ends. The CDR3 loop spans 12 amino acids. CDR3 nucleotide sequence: TGTGCCAGCAGTACCACAGGGTACGAACTGTTTTTT. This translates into CASSTTGYELFF. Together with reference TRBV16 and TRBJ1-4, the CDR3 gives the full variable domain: GEEVAQTPKHLVRGEGQKAKLYCAPIKGHSYVFWYQQVLKNEFKFLISFQNENVFDETGMPKERFSAKCLPNSPCSLEIQATKLEDSAVYFCASSTTGYELFFGSGTQLSVL.

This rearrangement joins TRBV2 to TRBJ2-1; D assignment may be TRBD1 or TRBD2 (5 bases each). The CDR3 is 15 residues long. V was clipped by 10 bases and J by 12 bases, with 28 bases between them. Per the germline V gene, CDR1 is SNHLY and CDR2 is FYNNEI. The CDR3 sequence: CATPPIRGPSPSQFF. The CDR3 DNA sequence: TGTGCCACCCCGCCGATCCGGGGCCCCTCCCCATCGCAGTTCTTC.

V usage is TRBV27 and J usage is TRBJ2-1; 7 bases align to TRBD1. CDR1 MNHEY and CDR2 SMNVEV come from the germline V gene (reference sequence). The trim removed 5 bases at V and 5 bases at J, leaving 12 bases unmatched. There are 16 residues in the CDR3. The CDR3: CASSPGSGQANNEQFF. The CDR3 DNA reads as TGTGCCAGCAGTCCCGGGTCCGGACAGGCGAACAATGAGCAGTTCTTC.

CDR3 DNA sequence: TGTGCCAGCAGATTGACTACCGGGACAGGGGGCGACGAGCAGTACTTC. Its translation: CASRLTTGTGGDEQYF. The chain is built from TRBV27 and TRBJ2-7, with TRBD1 matching over 12 bases. Trimming removed 6 bases from V and 5 bases from J; junction bases left unmatched: 11. Per germline, CDR1 MNHEY and CDR2 SMNVEV (reference sequence). CDR3 length: 16 residues.

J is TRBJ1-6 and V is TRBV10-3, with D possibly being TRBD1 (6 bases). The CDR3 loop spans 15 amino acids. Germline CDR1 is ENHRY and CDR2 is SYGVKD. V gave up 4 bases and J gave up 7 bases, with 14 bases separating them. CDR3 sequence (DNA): TGTGCCATCAGTGTGGGGGCTCCTTCGAATTCACCCCTCCACTTT. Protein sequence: CAISVGAPSNSPLHF.

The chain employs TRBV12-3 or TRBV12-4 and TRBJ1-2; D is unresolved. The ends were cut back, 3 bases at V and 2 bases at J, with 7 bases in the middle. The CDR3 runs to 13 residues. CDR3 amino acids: CASSFGHNYGYTF. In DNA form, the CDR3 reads TGTGCCAGCAGTTTCGGTCACAACTATGGCTACACCTTC.

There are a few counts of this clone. CDR3 loop: CASSIGPGPKFF. Written as DNA, the CDR3 is TGTGCCAGCAGTATCGGCCCGGGACCGAAGTTTTTT. The chain links TRBV12-3 or TRBV12-4 to TRBJ1-4; D may be TRBD1 (5 bases). The CDR3 sequence is 12 residues long. V lost 5 bases and J lost 16, with 17 bases in between.

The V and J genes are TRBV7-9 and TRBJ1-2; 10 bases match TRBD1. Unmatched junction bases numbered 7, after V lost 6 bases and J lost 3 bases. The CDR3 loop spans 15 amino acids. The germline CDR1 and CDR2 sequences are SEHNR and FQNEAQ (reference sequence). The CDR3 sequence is CASSSGTGDHYGYTF. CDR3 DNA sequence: TGTGCCAGCAGTTCCGGGACAGGGGATCACTATGGCTACACCTTC.

CDR3 region: CASSPGGNQPQHF. The CDR3 DNA is TGTGCCAGCAGCCCCGGAGGCAATCAGCCCCAGCATTTT. The chain couples TRBV11-2 to TRBJ1-5, with D hard to call. Per the germline V gene, CDR1 is SGHAT and CDR2 is FQNNGV. This CDR3 spans 13 amino acids. V was clipped by 5 bases and J by 2 bases, with 7 bases between them.

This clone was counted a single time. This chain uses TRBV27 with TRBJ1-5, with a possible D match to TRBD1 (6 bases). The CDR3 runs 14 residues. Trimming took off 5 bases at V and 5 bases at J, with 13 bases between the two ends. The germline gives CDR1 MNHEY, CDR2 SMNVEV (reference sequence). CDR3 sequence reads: CASSASGVYQPQHF. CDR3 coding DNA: TGTGCCAGCAGTGCTTCAGGGGTTTATCAGCCCCAGCATTTT.

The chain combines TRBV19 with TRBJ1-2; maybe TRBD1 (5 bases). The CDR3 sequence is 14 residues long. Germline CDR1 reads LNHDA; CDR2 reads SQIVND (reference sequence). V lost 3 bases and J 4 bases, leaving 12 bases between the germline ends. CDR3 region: CASSIGQGGYGYTF. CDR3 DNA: TGTGCCAGTAGTATCGGCCAGGGCGGCTATGGCTACACCTTC. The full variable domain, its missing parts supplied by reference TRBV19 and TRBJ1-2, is DGGITQSPKYLFRKEGQNVTLSCEQNLNHDAMYWYRQDPGQGLRLIYYSQIVNDFQKGDIAEGYSVSREKKESFPLTVTSAQKNPTAFYLCASSIGQGGYGYTFGSGTRLTVV.

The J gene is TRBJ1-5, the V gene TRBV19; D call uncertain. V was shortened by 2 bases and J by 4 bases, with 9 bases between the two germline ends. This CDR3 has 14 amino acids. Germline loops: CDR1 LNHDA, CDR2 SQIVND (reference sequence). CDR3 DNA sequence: TGTGCCAGTAGTATAAGAGACACAAATCAGCCCCAGCATTTT. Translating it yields CASSIRDTNQPQHF.

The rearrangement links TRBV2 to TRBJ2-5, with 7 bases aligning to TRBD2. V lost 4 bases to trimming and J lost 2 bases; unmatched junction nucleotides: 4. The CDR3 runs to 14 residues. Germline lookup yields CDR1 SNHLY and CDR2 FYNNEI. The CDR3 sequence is CASSGGLYQETQYF. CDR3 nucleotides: TGTGCCAGCAGTGGGGGACTATATCAAGAGACCCAGTACTTC.

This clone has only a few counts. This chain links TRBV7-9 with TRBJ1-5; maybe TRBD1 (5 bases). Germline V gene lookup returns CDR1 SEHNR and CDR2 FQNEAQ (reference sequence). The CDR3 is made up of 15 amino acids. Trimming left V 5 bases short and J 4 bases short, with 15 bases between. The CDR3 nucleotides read TGTGCCAGCAGCCCGGGGGACGGTTCTAATCAGCCCCAGCATTTT. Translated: CASSPGDGSNQPQHF.

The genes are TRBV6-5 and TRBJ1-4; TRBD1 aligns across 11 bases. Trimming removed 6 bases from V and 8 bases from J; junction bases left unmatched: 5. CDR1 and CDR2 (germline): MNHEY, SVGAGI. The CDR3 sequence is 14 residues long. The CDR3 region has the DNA TGTGCCAGCAGAAGGACAGGGGGCGGGGAAAAACTGTTTTTT. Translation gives CASRRTGGGEKLFF.

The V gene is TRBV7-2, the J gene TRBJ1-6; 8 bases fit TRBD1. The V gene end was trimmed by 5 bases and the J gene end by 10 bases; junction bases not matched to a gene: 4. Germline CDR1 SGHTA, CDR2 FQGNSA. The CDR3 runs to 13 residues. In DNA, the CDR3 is TGTGCCAGCAGCGACAGGGGTAGATCACCCCTCCACTTT. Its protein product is CASSDRGRSPLHF.

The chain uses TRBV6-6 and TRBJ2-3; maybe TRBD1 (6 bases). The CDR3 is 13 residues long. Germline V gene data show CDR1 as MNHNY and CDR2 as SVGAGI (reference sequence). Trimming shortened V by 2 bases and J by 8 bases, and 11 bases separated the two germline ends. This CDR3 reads CASSYAGAGTQYF. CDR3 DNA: TGTGCCAGCAGTTACGCAGGGGCAGGTACGCAGTATTTT.

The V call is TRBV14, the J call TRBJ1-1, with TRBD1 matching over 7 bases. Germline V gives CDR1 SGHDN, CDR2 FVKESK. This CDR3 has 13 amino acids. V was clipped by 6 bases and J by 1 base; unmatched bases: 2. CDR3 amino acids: CASSRQGNTEAFF. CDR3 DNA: TGTGCCAGCAGTCGACAGGGGAACACTGAAGCTTTCTTT.

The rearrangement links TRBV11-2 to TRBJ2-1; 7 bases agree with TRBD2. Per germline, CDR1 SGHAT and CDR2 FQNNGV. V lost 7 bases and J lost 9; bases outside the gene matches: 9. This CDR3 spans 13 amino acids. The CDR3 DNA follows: TGTGCCAGCAACAGACTACTAGCGATTGAGCAGTTCTTC. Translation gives CASNRLLAIEQFF. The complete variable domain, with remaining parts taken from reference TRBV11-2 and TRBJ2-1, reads EAGVAQSPRYKIIEKRQSVAFWCNPISGHATLYWYQQILGQGPKLLIQFQNNGVVDDSQLPKDRFSAERLKGVDSTLKIQPAKLEDSAVYLCASNRLLAIEQFFGPGTRLTVL.

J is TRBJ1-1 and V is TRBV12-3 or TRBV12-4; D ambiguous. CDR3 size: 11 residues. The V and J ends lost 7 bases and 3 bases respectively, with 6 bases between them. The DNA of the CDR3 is TGTGCCAGCACCGATCACACTGAAGCTTTCTTT. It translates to CASTDHTEAFF.

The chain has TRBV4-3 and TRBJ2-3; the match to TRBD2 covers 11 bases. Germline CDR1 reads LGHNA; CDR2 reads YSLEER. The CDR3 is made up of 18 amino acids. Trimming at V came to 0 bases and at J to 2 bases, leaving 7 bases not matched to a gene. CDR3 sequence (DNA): TGCGCCAGCAGCCAAGAGCGGCCTAGCGGGGGGATCACAGATACGCAGTATTTT. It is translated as CASSQERPSGGITDTQYF.